This TCR beta chain was obtained from a study of CD8+ T cells in alopecia areata (dated by TCRdb to 2016 to 2018). About the study as a whole: The treated patients took part in an open-label pilot trial in which moderate-to-severe alopecia areata was treated with oral tofacitinib at 5 to 10 mg twice daily. The study used high-throughput TCRbeta sequencing to examine T cell clonal expansion in alopecia areata, in both the C3H/HeJ mouse model and human patients. RNA came from the PAXgene miRNA kit for fixed scalp, the miRNeasy kit for PBMCs, and the RNeasy kit for mouse skin. Scalp clonality was compared among normal scalp (n=4), patchy alopecia areata scalp (n=8), and alopecia totalis/universalis scalp (n=8). In treated patients, disease severity was measured using the SALT score, which gives the percentage of scalp surface area affected. Patients stayed on tofacitinib for 6 to 18 months and then had 6 months of follow-up off drug so that delayed response and recurrence could be assessed. Human TCRbeta sequencing covered scalp tissue and sorted CD4+ and CD8+ peripheral blood T cells from patchy and totalis/universalis alopecia areata patients and healthy controls. immunoSEQ multiplex PCR using 35 Vbeta forward primers and 13 Jbeta reverse primers was used to amplify TCRbeta CDR3 regions. Biopsies were taken from tofacitinib-treated patients at baseline and at 4 and 24 weeks of treatment, and a later scalp biopsy was taken in several of the tofacitinib-treated patients.

Receptor amplification or capture employed the immunoSEQ multiplex PCR assay. RNA was extracted from all samples and reverse transcribed into cDNA, which served as template for TCR sequencing. SuperScript III was used for first-strand cDNA synthesis, primed with a 2:1 mix of oligo-dT and random hexamers. A synthetic immune receptor repertoire was used to measure amplification bias, and any remaining bias was corrected computationally. From the authors' description of their analysis: Raw reads were preprocessed for error removal, and CDR3 was defined according to IMGT conventions as running from the conserved cysteine to phenylalanine. Clonality was computed as 1 minus the Shannon entropy, with the entropy normalized by log2 of the number of productive unique TCRs. Whether scalp clones were CD4 or CD8 was inferred by matching scalp TCRbeta sequences against CD4 and CD8 repertoires sorted from blood. TCRdb limited this immuneACCESS table to in-frame rearrangements with V and J called. A share of clones is missing; checked studies link under half to unresolved V genes, and the rest is unexplained. V and J calls and clone size come straight from that table; D and trimming were deduced from the DNA. The sample table holds about 140,000 clones, of which around 82% were seen once. The ten biggest clones cover approximately 25% of the sample.

General conclusions and limits of the study: Unlike mouse skin, which is dominated by gammadelta T cells, normal human skin has resident alphabeta T cells that are also sequenced, and this complicates analysis of the scalp TCR repertoire. Shared TCR sequences between patients were less evident than in mice, which may be partly attributable to HLA diversity in the patient population. During tofacitinib treatment, many expanded lesional clones stuck around in both scalp and blood, and this persistence may partly explain why relapse happens after treatment is stopped. With tofacitinib, both scalp clonality and the number of expanded CD8+ clones among the top 100 scalp clones went down significantly. Because the treated cohort was small and included a single nonresponder, larger studies are needed to assess links between baseline CD8+ expansion and response. Lesional scalp, especially in alopecia totalis/universalis, showed higher clonality and more expanded CD8+ clones than normal scalp, suggesting antigenic drive.

Concerning this clone itself: Its binding antigen is unknown. No per-base quality is available; no much larger clone lies one base away.

From its cysteine to its phenylalanine, the CDR3 spans 12 amino acids. Here the CDR3 DNA is all that survives: 36 bases in frame from base 1. The germline V gene supplies CDR1 SQVTM and CDR2 ANQGSEA. Trimming takes 4 bases from V and 4 bases from J, and the germline ends sit 8 bases apart. The sample's time point label, decoded: around 28 days on oral tofacitinib. This specimen's treatment or condition label, interpreted: oral pan-JAK inhibitor, 5-10 mg twice daily. From alopecia areata patients, peripheral blood was collected along with lesional scalp punch biopsies. After PBMCs were isolated by density centrifugation and stained for CD3, CD4 and CD8, a FACSAria was used to sort CD4+ and CD8+ T cells.

This sequence was found in a human donor with alopecia areata. Material: CD8+ T cells sorted from blood, obtained at week 4, from a patient treated with tofacitinib. This chain is built from TRBV29-1 and TRBJ2-1; TRBD1 is a weak D gene call, 5 bases matching. This receptor carries the CDR3 CSVGGSYNEQFF. In nucleotides, the sequence is TGCAGCGTTGGGGGCAGTTACAATGAGCAGTTCTTC.